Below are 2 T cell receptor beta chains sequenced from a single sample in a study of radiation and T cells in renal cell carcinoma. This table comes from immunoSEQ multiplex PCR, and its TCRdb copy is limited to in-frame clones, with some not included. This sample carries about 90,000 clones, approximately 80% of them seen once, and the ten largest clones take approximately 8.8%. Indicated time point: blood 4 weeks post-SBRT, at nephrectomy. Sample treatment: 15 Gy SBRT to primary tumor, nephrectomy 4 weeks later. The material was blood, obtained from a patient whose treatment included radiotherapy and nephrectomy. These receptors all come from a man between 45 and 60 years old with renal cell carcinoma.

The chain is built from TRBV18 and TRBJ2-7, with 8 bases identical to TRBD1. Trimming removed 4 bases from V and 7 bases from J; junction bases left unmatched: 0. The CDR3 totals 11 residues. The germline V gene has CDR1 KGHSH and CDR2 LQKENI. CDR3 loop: CASSRDREQYF. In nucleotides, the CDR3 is TGTGCCAGCTCACGGGACAGGGAGCAGTACTTC.

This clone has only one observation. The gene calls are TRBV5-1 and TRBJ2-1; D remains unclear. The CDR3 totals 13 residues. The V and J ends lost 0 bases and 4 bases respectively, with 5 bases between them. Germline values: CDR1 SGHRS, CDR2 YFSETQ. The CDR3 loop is CASSLGSYNEQFF. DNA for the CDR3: TGCGCCAGCAGCTTGGGATCATACAATGAGCAGTTCTTC.